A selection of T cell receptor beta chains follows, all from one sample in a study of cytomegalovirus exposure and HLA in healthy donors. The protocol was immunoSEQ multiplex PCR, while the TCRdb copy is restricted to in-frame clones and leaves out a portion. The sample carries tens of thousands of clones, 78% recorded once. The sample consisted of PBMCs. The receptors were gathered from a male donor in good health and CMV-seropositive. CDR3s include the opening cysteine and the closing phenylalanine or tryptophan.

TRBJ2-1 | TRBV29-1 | CSVEGGKHNEQFF
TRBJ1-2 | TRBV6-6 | CASNSARAEDGYTF
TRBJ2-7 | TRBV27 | CASSLFLRTYEQYF
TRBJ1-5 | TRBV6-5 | CASSNSGGRYQPQHF
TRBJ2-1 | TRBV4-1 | CASSQEETSGRAWSYNEQFF
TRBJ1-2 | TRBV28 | CAHDWTGFIGNYGYTF
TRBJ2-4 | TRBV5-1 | CASSAVSGTGGDIQYF
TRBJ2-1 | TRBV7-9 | CASSFGQGFDEQFF
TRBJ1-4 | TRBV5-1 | CASRPGEGDEKLFF
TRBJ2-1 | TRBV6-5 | CASSYLRTGPNEQFF
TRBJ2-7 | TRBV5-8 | CASSSQRLAGGAYEQYF
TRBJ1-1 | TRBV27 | CASSFAGQGNTEAFF
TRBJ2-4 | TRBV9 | CARRTRDTSLAKNIQYF
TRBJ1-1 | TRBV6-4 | CASSVTGGTEAFF
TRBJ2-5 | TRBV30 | CAWSVLAGPQETQYF
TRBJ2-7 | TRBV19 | CASSIPGGFNEQYF
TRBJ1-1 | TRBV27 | CASSTRGLGTEAFF
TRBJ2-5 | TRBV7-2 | CASTFSGSKTQYF
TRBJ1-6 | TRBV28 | CASRRSGGNSPLHF
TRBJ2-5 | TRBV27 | CASSPFEQGIETQYF
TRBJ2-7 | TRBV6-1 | CATWTGSLGEQYF
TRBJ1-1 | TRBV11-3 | CASSPDREIGTEAFF
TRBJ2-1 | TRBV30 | CASPTGTSGSYNEQFF
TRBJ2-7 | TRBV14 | CASSQVILARSYEQYF
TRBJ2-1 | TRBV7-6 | CASSPVGLAGGDEQFF
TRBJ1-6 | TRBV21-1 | CASSNSIEEGVNNSPLHF
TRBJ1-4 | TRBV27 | CASTWTATNEKLFF
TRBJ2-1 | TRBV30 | CAWTRSLTSGGDNEQFF
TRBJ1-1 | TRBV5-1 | CASSAGGVEAFF
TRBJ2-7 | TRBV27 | CASSFTFQGVPPEYF
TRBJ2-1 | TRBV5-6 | CASSHTAGTGVFEQFF
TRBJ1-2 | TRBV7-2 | CASSSGRGDRRTF
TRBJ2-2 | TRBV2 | CASRKIAGNTGELFF
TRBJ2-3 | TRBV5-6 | CASRAWAPRTDTQYF
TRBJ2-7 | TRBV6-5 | CASSFGTAYEQYF
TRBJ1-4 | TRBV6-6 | CASSLQGSNEKLFF
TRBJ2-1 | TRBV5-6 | CASRPGTSGFYNEQFF
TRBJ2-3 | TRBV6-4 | CASSEGPAGGGLKDTQYF
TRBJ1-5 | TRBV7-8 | CASRKSGQGSNQPQHF
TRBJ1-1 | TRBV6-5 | CASSPDLQGNTEAFF
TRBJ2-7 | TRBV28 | CASSFSGESAEQYF
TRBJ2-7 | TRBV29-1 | CSVVRGPYEQYF
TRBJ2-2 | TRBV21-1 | CASSKAGTANTGELFF
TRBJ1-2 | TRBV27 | CASTDLPGTNYGYTF
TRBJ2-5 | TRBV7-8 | CASSQAGGQETQYF
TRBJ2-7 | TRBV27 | CASQVGGSSYEQYF
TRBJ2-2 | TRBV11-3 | CASSPGLAGGSNTGELFF
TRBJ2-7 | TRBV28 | CAGGTGAYEQYF
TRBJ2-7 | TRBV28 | CASSLEGLASYEQYF
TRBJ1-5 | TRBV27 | CASSPGQSYSNQPQHF
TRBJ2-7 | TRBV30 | CAWSWLAGYEQYF
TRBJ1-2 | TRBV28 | CASSRGLNYGYTF
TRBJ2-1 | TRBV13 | CASSLVVAGEQFF
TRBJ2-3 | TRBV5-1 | CASSFIAGRDTQYF